This TCR beta chain came from a study of T-cell memory formation after mild COVID-19. In regard to this clonotype: Its antigen is currently unknown.

Whole-study findings and limits: Day 15 to 85 contracting clones showed balanced CD4/CD8; day 15 to 37 expanders favored CD4+.

The CDR3 consists of 15 residues. The junction had 11 bases not matched to a gene; V was cut back by 4 bases and J by 8 bases. Germline V lookup: CDR1 SGDLS, CDR2 YYNGEE. Using its own MiXCR run on the 5' RACE reads, TCRdb lists one record per CDR3 protein. The data show about 400,000 distinct CDR3 sequences, over 13% seen once. This TCR was sampled from a man between 18 and 35 years old who had mild COVID-19 (a few samples of this study predate the infection). Cell type and time point are not known. The chain links TRBV9 to TRBJ2-1; 8 bases align to TRBD2. The specimen sequenced was PBMCs or a T cell subset sorted from them (not recorded which). CDR3 residues: CASSIGGALGDEQFF. The CDR3 DNA is TGTGCCAGCAGCATCGGGGGGGCCTTAGGGGATGAGCAGTTCTTC.